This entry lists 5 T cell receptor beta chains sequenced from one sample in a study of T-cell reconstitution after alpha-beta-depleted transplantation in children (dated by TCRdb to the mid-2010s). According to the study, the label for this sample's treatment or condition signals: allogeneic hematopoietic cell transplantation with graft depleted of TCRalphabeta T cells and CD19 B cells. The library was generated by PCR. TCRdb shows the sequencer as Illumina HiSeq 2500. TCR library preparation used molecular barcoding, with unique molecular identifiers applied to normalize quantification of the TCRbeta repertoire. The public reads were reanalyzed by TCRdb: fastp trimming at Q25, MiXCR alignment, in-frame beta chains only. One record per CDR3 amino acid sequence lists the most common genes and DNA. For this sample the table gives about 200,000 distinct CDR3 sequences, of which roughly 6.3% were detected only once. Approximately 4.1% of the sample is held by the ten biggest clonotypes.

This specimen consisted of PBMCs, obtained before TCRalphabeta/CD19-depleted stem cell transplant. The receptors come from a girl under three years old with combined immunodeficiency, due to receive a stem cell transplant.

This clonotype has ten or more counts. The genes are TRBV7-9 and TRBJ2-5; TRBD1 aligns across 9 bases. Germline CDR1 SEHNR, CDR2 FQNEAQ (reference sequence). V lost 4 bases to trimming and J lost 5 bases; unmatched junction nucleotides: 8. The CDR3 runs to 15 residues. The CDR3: CASSSGGTGRETQYF. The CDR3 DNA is TGTGCCAGCAGCTCCGGTGGGACAGGGAGGGAGACCCAGTACTTC.

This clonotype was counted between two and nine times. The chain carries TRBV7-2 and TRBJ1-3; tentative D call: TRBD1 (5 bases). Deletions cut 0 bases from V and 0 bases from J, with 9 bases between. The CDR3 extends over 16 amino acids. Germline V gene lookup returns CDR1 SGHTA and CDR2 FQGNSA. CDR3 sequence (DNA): TGTGCCAGCAGCTTAGCGGGGGTACACTCTGGAAACACCATATATTTT. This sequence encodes CASSLAGVHSGNTIYF. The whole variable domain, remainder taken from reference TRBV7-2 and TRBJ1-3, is GAGVSQSPSNKVTEKGKDVELRCDPISGHTALYWYRQSLGQGLEFLIYFQGNSAPDKSGLPSDRFSAERTGGSVSTLTIQRTQQEDSAVYLCASSLAGVHSGNTIYFGEGSWLTVV.

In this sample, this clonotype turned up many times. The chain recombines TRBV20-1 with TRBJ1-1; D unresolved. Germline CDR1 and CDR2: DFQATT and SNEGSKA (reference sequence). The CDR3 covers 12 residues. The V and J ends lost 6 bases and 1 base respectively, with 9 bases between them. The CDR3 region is CSAARTNTEAFF. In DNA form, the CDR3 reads TGCAGTGCCGCGCGGACGAACACTGAAGCTTTCTTT.

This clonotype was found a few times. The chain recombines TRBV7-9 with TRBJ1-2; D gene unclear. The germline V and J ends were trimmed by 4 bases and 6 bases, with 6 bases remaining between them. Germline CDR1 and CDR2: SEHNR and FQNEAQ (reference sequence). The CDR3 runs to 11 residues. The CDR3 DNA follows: TGTGCCAGCAGCTCCAGAGATGGCTACACCTTC. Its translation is CASSSRDGYTF.

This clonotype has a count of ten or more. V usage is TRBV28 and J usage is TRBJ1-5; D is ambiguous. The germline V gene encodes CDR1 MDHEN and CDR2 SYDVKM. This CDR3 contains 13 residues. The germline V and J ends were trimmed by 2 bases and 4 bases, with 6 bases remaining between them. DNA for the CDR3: TGTGCCAGCAGTTTACTCCAGAATCAGCCCCAGCATTTT. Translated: CASSLLQNQPQHF. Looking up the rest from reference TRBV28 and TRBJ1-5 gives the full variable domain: DVKVTQSSRYLVKRTGEKVFLECVQDMDHENMFWYRQDPGLGLRLIYFSYDVKMKEKGDIPEGYSVSREKKERFSLILESASTNQTSMYLCASSLLQNQPQHFGDGTRLSIL.